Below are 21 T cell receptor beta chains sequenced from a single sample in a study of control samples from healthy donors and cancer patients. Profiled with immunoSEQ multiplex PCR; TCRdb holds only in-frame clones, not every one. The repertoire holds roughly 400,000 clones, with 90% as singletons. The source material was PBMCs. The receptors were sampled from a middle-aged man with head and neck cancer.

This clone was seen only a few times. The V and J genes are TRBV4-1 and TRBJ1-5; D uncertain. This CDR3 comprises 16 residues. Germline V gives CDR1 MGHRA, CDR2 YSYEKL. V was pared by 1 base and J by 3 bases, with 13 bases between. DNA for the CDR3: TGCGCCAGCAGCCAAGTCCCCTCGGGGTTCAATCAGCCCCAGCATTTT. This encodes CASSQVPSGFNQPQHF.

This chain uses TRBV10-3 with TRBJ1-5; D perhaps matches TRBD1 (6 bases). This CDR3 has 14 amino acids. Germline CDR1 reads ENHRY; CDR2 reads SYGVKD. V lost 5 bases to trimming and J lost 3 bases, with 11 bases between them. Written as DNA, the CDR3 is TGTGCCATCAGTAAGGGACAAGCCAATCAGCCCCAGCATTTT. Translated, it gives CAISKGQANQPQHF.

The rearrangement uses TRBV6-2 or TRBV6-3 and TRBJ2-1; D is tentatively TRBD1 or TRBD2 (7 bases each). V lost 4 bases and J 10 bases, leaving 17 bases between the germline ends. This CDR3 has 14 residues. Germline-derived CDR1 and CDR2 are MNHEY and SVGEGT. DNA of the CDR3: TGTGCCAGCAGTTGGCAGGGGGGGCTATGGGAGCAGTTCTTC. Its translation is CASSWQGGLWEQFF.

The chain recombines TRBV4-1 with TRBJ1-5, with D possibly TRBD1 on 5 matching bases. Deletions cut 1 base from V and 1 base from J, with 11 bases between. CDR1 is MGHRA, CDR2 YSYEKL, per germline. The CDR3 has 16 residues. The CDR3 reads CASSQGPGGSNQPQHF. The DNA for the CDR3 is TGCGCCAGCAGCCAAGGCCCGGGGGGGAGCAATCAGCCCCAGCATTTT.

The chain employs TRBV7-2 and TRBJ2-5; tentatively, D is TRBD1 (5 bases). The CDR3 has 13 amino acids. The germline V and J ends were trimmed by 3 bases and 2 bases, with 7 bases remaining between them. CDR1 is SGHTA and CDR2 is FQGNSA in the germline V gene. CDR3 sequence (DNA): TGTGCCAGCAGCTTCGACAGACAAGAGACCCAGTACTTC. It is translated as CASSFDRQETQYF. Based on the CDR3 plus reference TRBV7-2 and TRBJ2-5, the full variable domain is GAGVSQSPSNKVTEKGKDVELRCDPISGHTALYWYRQSLGQGLEFLIYFQGNSAPDKSGLPSDRFSAERTGGSVSTLTIQRTQQEDSAVYLCASSFDRQETQYFGPGTRLLVL.

This clone has a handful of counts. CDR3 protein: CASSVSGARTAEQYF. The CDR3 nucleotides read TGTGCCAGCAGCGTCTCCGGAGCGAGGACCGCCGAGCAGTACTTC. The V call is TRBV9, the J call TRBJ2-7, with D hard to call. Germline V gene data show CDR1 as SGDLS and CDR2 as YYNGEE. V lost 2 bases, J lost 6 bases, and 18 bases lay in between. The CDR3 has 15 residues.

The J gene is TRBJ1-1, the V gene TRBV5-1; TRBD1 matches 7 bases. With 3 bases clipped from V and 1 base from J, the junction kept 6 bases outside the gene matches. There are 15 residues in the CDR3. Per the germline V gene, CDR1 is SGHRS and CDR2 is YFSETQ. The CDR3 bases are TGCGCCAGCAGCTCAAGTACAGGGGCGAACACTGAAGCTTTCTTT. Amino acid sequence: CASSSSTGANTEAFF.

The chain carries TRBV11-2 and TRBJ1-5; the match to TRBD1 covers 7 bases. The J segment lost 1 base and the V segment lost 5 bases, leaving 5 bases of the junction unmatched. Germline CDR1 and CDR2: SGHAT and FQNNGV. The CDR3 has 15 amino acids. The CDR3 coding sequence is TGTGCCAGCAGCCCAGGGGGACTAAGCAATCAGCCCCAGCATTTT. Translation: CASSPGGLSNQPQHF.

The chain recombines TRBV7-8 with TRBJ2-1; D may correspond to TRBD1 or TRBD2 (5 bases each). The CDR3 runs 18 residues. The V and J ends lost 0 bases and 1 base respectively, with 16 bases between them. Germline values: CDR1 SGHVS, CDR2 FQNEAQ. The DNA of the CDR3 is TGTGCCAGCAGCTTAGCCGTACAGGAGGTCGATTCCTACAATGAGCAGTTCTTC. This sequence encodes CASSLAVQEVDSYNEQFF.

The genes are TRBV27 and TRBJ1-4; 9 bases fit TRBD1. V lost 6 bases and J lost 6; bases outside the gene matches: 5. The CDR3 length is 14 residues. Germline V lookup: CDR1 MNHEY, CDR2 SMNVEV (reference sequence). CDR3 region: CASRLTGGYEKLFF. The CDR3 bases are TGTGCCAGCAGATTGACAGGGGGATATGAAAAACTGTTTTTT.

This sequence joins TRBV5-4 and TRBJ2-3; 10 bases match TRBD2. The germline CDR1 and CDR2 sequences are SGHNT and YYREEE (reference sequence). The CDR3 has 17 amino acids. V dropped 0 bases and J dropped 0; count of bases not matched to a gene: 4. The CDR3: CASSLALTSGSTDTQYF. CDR3 in DNA: TGTGCCAGCAGCTTGGCCCTGACTAGCGGGAGCACAGATACGCAGTATTTT.

This chain joins TRBV5-1 and TRBJ2-7; 12 bases match TRBD1. J gave up 5 bases and V 2 bases, and 5 bases lay outside the gene matches. Germline loops: CDR1 SGHRS, CDR2 YFSETQ. This CDR3 has 15 amino acids. In nucleotides, the CDR3 is TGCGCCAGCAGCTTCGGGACAGGGGGCTCGGACGAGCAGTACTTC. Encoded protein: CASSFGTGGSDEQYF.

This chain joins TRBV3-1 (or the pseudogene TRBV3-2) and TRBJ1-1, with D possibly being TRBD1 (6 bases). Germline CDR1 and CDR2: LGHDT and YNNKEL (reference sequence). The CDR3 totals 14 residues. V gave up 3 bases and J gave up 1 base, with 9 bases separating them. The CDR3 DNA sequence: TGTGCCAGCAGCCATGAGGACAGGAACACTGAAGCTTTCTTT. It codes for CASSHEDRNTEAFF.

V gene TRBV5-1 combines with J gene TRBJ1-1; no definite D call. Germline assignment: CDR1 SGHRS and CDR2 YFSETQ. V was trimmed by 3 bases and J by 2 bases, leaving 11 bases between them. The CDR3 consists of 14 residues. CDR3 protein: CASSSVPGNTEAFF. CDR3 bases: TGCGCCAGCAGCTCGGTACCAGGAAACACTGAAGCTTTCTTT.

The chain recombines TRBV30 with TRBJ2-7; D gene uncertain. The CDR3 contains 10 residues. The germline gives CDR1 GTSNPN, CDR2 SVGIG (reference sequence). The DNA for the CDR3 is TGTGCGGCAGTTCAGTACGAGCAGTACTTC. Translation gives CAAVQYEQYF.

For the CDR3, the DNA is TGTGCCAGCAGCCCCCGGGTCCCATACAATGAGCAGTTCTTC. The encoded protein is CASSPRVPYNEQFF. The chain recombines TRBV7-8 with TRBJ2-1; D uncertain. CDR1 is SGHVS, CDR2 FQNEAQ, per germline. V lost 5 bases and J lost 4, with 12 bases in between. This CDR3 region has 14 residues.

The chain has TRBV5-6 and TRBJ2-3; TRBD2 might be the D (5 bases). Deletions cut 2 bases from V and 0 bases from J, with 10 bases between. CDR1 is SGHDT and CDR2 is YYEEEE in the germline V gene. The CDR3 has 15 amino acids. In nucleotides, the CDR3 is TGTGCCAGCAGCTTAAGCGGATATAGCACAGATACGCAGTATTTT. Translation gives CASSLSGYSTDTQYF. Together with reference TRBV5-6 and TRBJ2-3, the CDR3 gives the full variable domain: DAGVTQSPTHLIKTRGQQVTLRCSPKSGHDTVSWYQQALGQGPQFIFQYYEEEERQRGNFPDRFSGHQFPNYSSELNVNALLLGDSALYLCASSLSGYSTDTQYFGPGTRLTVL.

The genes are TRBV25-1 and TRBJ1-1; a weak D match, TRBD1 (6 bases). The V gene's germline CDR1 is MGHDK and CDR2 SYGVNS. This CDR3 region has 15 residues. V lost 7 bases, J lost 1 base, and 16 bases lay in between. As DNA, the CDR3 is TGTGCCAGCACCCCTCGGGGGGCTCCGAACACTGAAGCTTTCTTT. It encodes CASTPRGAPNTEAFF.

The chain is built from TRBV27 and TRBJ2-7, with 7 bases matching TRBD1. From germline, CDR1 is MNHEY and CDR2 SMNVEV (reference sequence). This CDR3 comprises 15 residues. V was clipped by 6 bases and J by 2 bases; unmatched bases: 10. CDR3 in amino acids: CASSPEDRFPYEQYF. The CDR3 DNA reads as TGTGCCAGCAGCCCTGAGGACAGGTTCCCCTACGAGCAGTACTTC.

This clone came up once. This CDR3 is missing its conserved last phenylalanine or tryptophan, likely due to a read error. The V call is TRBV18, the J call TRBJ2-4, with D uncertain. CDR1 and CDR2 (germline): KGHSH, LQKENI. The CDR3 loop spans 15 amino acids. V dropped 1 base and J dropped 2 bases, with 9 bases sitting between them. The DNA of the CDR3 is TGTGCCAGCTCACCACAGGGTACGACCAAAAACATTCAGTACCTC. Translated: CASSPQGTTKNIQYL.

CDR3 protein: CASSLAGLAGDEQYF. As DNA, the CDR3 is TGCGCCAGCAGCTTGGCCGGGCTAGCGGGAGACGAGCAGTACTTC. The V gene is TRBV5-1, the J gene TRBJ2-7; 10 nucleotides agree with TRBD2. This CDR3 spans 15 amino acids. Germline V gene lookup returns CDR1 SGHRS and CDR2 YFSETQ. J lost 5 bases, V lost 0 bases, and 5 bases had no gene match.